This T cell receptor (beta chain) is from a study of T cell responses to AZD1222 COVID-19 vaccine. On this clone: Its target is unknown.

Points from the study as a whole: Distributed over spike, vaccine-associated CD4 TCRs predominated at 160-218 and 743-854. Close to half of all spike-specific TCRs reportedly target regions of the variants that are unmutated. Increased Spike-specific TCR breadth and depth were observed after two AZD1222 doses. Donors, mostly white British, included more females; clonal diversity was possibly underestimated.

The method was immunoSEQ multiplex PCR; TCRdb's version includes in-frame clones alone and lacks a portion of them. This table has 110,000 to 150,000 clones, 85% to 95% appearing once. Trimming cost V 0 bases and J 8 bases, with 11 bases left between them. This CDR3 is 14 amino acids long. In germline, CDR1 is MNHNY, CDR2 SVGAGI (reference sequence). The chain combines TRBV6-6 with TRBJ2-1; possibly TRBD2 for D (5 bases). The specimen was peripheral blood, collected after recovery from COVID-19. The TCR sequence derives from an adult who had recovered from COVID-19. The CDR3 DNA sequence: TGTGCCAGCAGTTACTCCCCCGGGCGGGATGAGCAGTTCTTC. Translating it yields CASSYSPGRDEQFF.